This TCR beta chain was recovered during a study of shared clonotypes between healthy human individuals. Naive CD8 populations comprised CD45RO-negative cells positively selected for CCR7, excluding terminally differentiated effector memory CD45RA+ cells. For sorted subsets, 150 to 250 ng DNA per replicate equaled 30,000 or so T cell genomes. Some clones are missing from TCRdb's copy, which holds only in-frame ones; the method was immunoSEQ multiplex PCR. The sample holds more than 2 million clones, approximately 94% seen once. Germline CDR1 SGHAT, CDR2 FQDESV (reference sequence). The CDR3 extends over 12 amino acids. The V gene lost 8 bases and the J gene lost 4 bases, with 8 bases spanning the gap.

V is TRBV11-1 and J is TRBJ2-2; unclear D gene. Sequencing input: naive CD8+ T cells sorted from blood. The TCR comes from a man in his late teens or twenties in good health. CDR3 in DNA: TGTGCCAGCCTTTTACCCACCGGGGAGCTGTTTTTT. Encoded protein: CASLLPTGELFF.